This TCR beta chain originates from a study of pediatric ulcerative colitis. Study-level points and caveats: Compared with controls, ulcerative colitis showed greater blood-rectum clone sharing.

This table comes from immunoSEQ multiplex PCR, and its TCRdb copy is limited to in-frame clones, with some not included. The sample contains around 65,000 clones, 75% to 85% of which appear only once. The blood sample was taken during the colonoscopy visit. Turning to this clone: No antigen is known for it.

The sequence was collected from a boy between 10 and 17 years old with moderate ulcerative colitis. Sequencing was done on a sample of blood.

The CDR3 protein is CASSYRGQGSYEQYF. CDR3 bases: TGTGCCAGCAGTTACCGGGGACAGGGTTCCTACGAGCAGTACTTC. The chain links TRBV6-5 to TRBJ2-7, with 9 nucleotides matching TRBD1. Unmatched junction bases numbered 3, after V lost 2 bases and J lost 1 base. CDR3 length equals 15 residues. Germline V gene data show CDR1 as MNHEY and CDR2 as SVGAGI.